This is a list of T cell receptor beta chains from one sample in a study of blood T cell dynamics during melanoma immunotherapy. Assay: immunoSEQ multiplex PCR; the TCRdb copy retains only in-frame clones and omits some. The sample consists of some 10,000 clones, 86% of them appearing once. This specimen was blood, taken from a patient treated with checkpoint blockade. These receptors came from a human donor with melanoma. The CDR3 runs from the conserved cysteine through the conserved F or W. A D gene is named only where the DNA matches it firmly.

D gene	V gene	J gene	CDR3 protein	CDR3 DNA
TRBD1	TRBV11-3	TRBJ1-1	CASSLQGENTEAFF	TGTGCCAGCAGCTTACAGGGGGAGAACACTGAAGCTTTCTTT
TRBD1	TRBV30	TRBJ1-2	CAWSVGQFDGYTF	TGTGCCTGGAGTGTGGGACAGTTTGACGGCTACACCTTC
TRBD1	TRBV11-3	TRBJ2-3	CASSRGTGYADTQYF	TGTGCCAGCAGCCGAGGGACAGGGTATGCAGATACGCAGTATTTT
TRBD1	TRBV6-6	TRBJ1-2	CASTDRVFSDYGYTF	TGTGCCAGCACCGACAGGGTTTTTTCGGACTATGGCTACACCTTC
.	TRBV10-1	TRBJ2-3	CASSEGGGTLVSTDTQYF	TGCGCCAGCAGTGAAGGGGGGGGGACCTTAGTTAGCACAGATACGCAGTATTTT
.	TRBV5-1	TRBJ2-3	CASSLGRARTDTQYF	TGCGCCAGCAGCTTGGGACGGGCCCGCACAGATACGCAGTATTTT
TRBD1	TRBV5-1	TRBJ2-6	CASSWTGDGANVLTF	TGCGCCAGCAGCTGGACAGGGGATGGGGCCAACGTCCTGACTTTC
.	TRBV21-1	TRBJ2-3	CASTPTSSTDTQYF	TGTGCCAGCACCCCGACTAGTAGCACAGATACGCAGTATTTT
.	TRBV6-5	TRBJ1-1	CASSLQTGMTEAFF	TGTGCCAGCAGTTTGCAGACAGGAATGACTGAAGCTTTCTTT
.	TRBV11-2	TRBJ2-2	CASSSLNTGELFF	TGTGCCAGCAGCTCTCTAAACACCGGGGAGCTGTTTTTT
TRBD2	TRBV6-1	TRBJ2-7	CASSEPGTSVYEQYF	TGTGCCAGCAGTGAACCGGGGACTAGCGTGTACGAGCAGTACTTC
.	TRBV5-1	TRBJ1-4	CASGPQGTNEKLFF	TGCGCCAGCGGTCCGCAGGGGACTAATGAAAAACTGTTTTTT
.	TRBV5-4	TRBJ2-4	CASSPGVGNIQYF	TGTGCCAGCAGCCCCGGGGTTGGAAACATTCAGTACTTC
.	TRBV27	TRBJ1-1	CASKGLGNTEAFF	TGTGCCAGCAAGGGGCTTGGGAACACTGAAGCTTTCTTT